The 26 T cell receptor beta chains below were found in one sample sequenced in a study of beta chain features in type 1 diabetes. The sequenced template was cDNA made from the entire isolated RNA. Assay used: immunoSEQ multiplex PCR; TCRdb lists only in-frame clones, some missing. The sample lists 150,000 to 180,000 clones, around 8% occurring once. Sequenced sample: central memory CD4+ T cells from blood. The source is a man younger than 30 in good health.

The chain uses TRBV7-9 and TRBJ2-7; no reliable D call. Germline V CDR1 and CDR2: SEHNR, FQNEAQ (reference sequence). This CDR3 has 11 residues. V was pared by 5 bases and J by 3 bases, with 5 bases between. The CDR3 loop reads CASSTDYEQYF. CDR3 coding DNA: TGTGCCAGCAGCACAGACTACGAGCAGTACTTC.

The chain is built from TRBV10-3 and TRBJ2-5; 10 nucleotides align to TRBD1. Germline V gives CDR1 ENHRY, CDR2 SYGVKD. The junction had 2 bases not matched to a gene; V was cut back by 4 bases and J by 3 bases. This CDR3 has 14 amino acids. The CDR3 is CAISVGTGEETQYF. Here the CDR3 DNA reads TGTGCCATCAGTGTAGGGACAGGGGAAGAGACCCAGTACTTC.

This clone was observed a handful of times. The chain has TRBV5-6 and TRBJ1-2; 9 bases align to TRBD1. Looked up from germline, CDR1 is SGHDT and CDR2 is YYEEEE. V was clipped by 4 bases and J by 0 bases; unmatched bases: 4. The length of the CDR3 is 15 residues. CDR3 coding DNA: TGTGCCAGCAGCATAGACAGGGGGACTAACTATGGCTACACCTTC. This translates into CASSIDRGTNYGYTF.

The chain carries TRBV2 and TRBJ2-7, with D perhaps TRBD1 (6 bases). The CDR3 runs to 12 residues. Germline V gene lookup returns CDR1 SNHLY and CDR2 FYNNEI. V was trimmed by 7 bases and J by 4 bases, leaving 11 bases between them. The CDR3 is CASTRGGYEQYF. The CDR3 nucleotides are TGTGCCAGCACCAGGGGTGGATACGAGCAGTACTTC.

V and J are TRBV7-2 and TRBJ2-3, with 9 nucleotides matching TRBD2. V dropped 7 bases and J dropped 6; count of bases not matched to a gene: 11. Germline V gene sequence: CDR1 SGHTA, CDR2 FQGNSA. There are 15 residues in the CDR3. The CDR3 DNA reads TGTGCCAGCATGGGCGGGAGGGCCATGACGGATACGCAGTATTTT. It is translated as CASMGGRAMTDTQYF.

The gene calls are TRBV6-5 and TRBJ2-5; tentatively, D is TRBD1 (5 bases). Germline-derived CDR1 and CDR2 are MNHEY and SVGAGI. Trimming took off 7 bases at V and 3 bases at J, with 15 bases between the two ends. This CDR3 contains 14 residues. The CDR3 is CASIDSTREETQYF. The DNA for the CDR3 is TGTGCCAGCATCGACAGTACCCGGGAAGAGACCCAGTACTTC.

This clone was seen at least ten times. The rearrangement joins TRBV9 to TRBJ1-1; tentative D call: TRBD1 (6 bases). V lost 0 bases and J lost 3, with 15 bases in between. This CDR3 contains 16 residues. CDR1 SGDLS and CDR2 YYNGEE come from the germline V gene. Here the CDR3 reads CASSVGQGPGDTEAFF. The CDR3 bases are TGTGCCAGCAGCGTAGGTCAGGGACCAGGGGACACTGAAGCTTTCTTT.

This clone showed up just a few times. DNA for the CDR3: TGTGCCAGCAGTGAATATCACAGGCACCACACAGATACGCAGTATTTT. It yields the protein CASSEYHRHHTDTQYF. The chain couples TRBV25-1 to TRBJ2-3, with D possibly TRBD1 on 5 matching bases. The CDR3 has 16 amino acids. The germline V gene encodes CDR1 MGHDK and CDR2 SYGVNS. Trimming stripped 0 bases from V and 2 bases from J, with 12 bases between.

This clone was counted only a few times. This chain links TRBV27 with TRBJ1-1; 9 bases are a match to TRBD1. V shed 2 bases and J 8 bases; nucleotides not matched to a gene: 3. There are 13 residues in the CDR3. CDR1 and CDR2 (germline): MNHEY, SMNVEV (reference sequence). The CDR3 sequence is CASSLGTGNEAFF. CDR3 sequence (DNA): TGTGCCAGCAGTTTAGGGACAGGGAACGAAGCTTTCTTT.

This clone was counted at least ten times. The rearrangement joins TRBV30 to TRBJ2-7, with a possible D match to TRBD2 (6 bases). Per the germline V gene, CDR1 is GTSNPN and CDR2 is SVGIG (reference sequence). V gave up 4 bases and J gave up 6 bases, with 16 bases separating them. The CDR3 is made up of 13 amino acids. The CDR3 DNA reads TGTGCCTGGAAAAGACTAGAAGGTCTCGAGCAGTACTTC. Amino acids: CAWKRLEGLEQYF.

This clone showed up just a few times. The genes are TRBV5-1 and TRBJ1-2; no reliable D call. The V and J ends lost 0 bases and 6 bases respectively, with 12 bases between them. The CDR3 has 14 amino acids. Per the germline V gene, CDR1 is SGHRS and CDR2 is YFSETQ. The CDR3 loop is CASSLDPGFDGYTF. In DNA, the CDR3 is TGCGCCAGCAGCTTGGACCCGGGTTTTGATGGCTACACCTTC.

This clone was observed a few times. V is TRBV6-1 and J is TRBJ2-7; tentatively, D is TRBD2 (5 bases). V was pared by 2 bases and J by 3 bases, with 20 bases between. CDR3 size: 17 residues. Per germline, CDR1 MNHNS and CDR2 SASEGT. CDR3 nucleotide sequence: TGTGCCAGCAGTGAATGGGAGTCTGGGCAGATCCGCTACGAGCAGTACTTC. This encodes CASSEWESGQIRYEQYF.

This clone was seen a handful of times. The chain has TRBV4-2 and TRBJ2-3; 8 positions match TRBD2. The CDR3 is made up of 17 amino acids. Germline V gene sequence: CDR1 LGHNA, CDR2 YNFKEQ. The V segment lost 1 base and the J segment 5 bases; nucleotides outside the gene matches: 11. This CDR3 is CASSQGSARGAGDTQYF. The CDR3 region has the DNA TGTGCCAGCAGCCAAGGATCGGCGCGGGGGGCGGGAGATACGCAGTATTTT.

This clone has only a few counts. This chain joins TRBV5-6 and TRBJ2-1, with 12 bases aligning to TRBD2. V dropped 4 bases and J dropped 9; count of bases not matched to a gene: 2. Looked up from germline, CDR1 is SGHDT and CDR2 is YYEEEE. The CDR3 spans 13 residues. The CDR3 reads CASSRLAGAEQFF. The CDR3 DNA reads TGTGCCAGCAGCCGACTAGCGGGAGCTGAGCAGTTCTTC.

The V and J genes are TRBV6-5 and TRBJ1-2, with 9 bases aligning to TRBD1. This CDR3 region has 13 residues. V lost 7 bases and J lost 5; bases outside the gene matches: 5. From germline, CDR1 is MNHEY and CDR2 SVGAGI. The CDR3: CASKYDRGYGYTF. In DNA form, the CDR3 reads TGTGCCAGCAAATATGACAGGGGGTATGGCTACACCTTC.

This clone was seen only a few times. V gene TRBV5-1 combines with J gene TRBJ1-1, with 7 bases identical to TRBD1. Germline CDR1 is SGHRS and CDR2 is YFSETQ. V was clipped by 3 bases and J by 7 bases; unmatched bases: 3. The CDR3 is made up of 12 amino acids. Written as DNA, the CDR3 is TGCGCCAGCAGCTGGGGACAGAATGAAGCTTTCTTT. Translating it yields CASSWGQNEAFF.

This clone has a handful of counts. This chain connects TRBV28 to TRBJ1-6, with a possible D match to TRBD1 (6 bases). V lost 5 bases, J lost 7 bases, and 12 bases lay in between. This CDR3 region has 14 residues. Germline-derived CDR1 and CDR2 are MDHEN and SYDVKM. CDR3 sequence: CASSPGQGNSPLHF. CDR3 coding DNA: TGTGCCAGCAGTCCGGGACAAGGCAATTCACCCCTCCACTTT. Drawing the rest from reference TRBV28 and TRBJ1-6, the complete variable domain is DVKVTQSSRYLVKRTGEKVFLECVQDMDHENMFWYRQDPGLGLRLIYFSYDVKMKEKGDIPEGYSVSREKKERFSLILESASTNQTSMYLCASSPGQGNSPLHFGNGTRLTVT.

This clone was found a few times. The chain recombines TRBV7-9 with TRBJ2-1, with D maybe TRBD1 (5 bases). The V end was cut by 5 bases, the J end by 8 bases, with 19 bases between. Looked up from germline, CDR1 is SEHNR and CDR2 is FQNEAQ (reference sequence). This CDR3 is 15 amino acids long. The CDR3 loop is CASSVRIGQGHEQFF. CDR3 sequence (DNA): TGTGCCAGCAGCGTGCGGATAGGGCAGGGCCATGAGCAGTTCTTC.

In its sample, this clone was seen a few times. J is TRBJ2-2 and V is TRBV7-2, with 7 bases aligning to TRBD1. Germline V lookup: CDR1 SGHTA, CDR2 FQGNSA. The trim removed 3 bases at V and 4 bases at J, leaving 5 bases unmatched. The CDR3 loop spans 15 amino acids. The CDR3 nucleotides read TGTGCCAGCAGCTTCTCTGCAGGGGGCACCGGGGAGCTGTTTTTT. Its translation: CASSFSAGGTGELFF.

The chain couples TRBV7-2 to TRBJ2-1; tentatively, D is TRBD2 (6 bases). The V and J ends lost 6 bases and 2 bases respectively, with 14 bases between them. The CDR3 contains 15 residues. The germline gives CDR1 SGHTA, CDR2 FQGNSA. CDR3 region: CASRSGTHTYNEQFF. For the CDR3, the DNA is TGTGCCAGCAGGTCCGGGACTCATACCTACAATGAGCAGTTCTTC.

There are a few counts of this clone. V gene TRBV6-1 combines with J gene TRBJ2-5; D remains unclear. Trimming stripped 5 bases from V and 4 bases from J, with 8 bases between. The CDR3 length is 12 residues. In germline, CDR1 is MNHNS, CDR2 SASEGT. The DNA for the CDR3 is TGTGCCAGCAGTCAGACTCCAGAGACCCAGTACTTC. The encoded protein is CASSQTPETQYF.

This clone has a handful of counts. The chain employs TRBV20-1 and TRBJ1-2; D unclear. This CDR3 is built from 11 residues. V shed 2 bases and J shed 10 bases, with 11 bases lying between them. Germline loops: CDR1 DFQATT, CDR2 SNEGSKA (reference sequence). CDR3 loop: CSARPGEDYTF. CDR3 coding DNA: TGCAGTGCTAGACCTGGGGAGGACTACACCTTC.

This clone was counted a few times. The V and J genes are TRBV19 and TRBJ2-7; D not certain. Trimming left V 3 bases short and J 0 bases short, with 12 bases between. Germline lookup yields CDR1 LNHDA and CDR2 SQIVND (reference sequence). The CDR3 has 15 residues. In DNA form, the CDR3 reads TGTGCCAGTAGTATTGACACATTGAGCTCCTACGAGCAGTACTTC. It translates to CASSIDTLSSYEQYF.

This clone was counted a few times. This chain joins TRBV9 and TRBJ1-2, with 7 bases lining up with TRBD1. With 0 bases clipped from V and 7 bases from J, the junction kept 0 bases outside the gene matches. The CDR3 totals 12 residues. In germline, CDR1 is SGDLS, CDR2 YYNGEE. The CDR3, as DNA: TGTGCCAGCAGCGTAGGACAGGGTGGCTACACCTTC. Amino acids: CASSVGQGGYTF.

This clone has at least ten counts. The CDR3 region has the DNA TGTGCCTGGAGTGGTCAGGACTTTCAGCCCCAGCATTTT. Its translation: CAWSGQDFQPQHF. The V gene is TRBV30, the J gene TRBJ1-5; D remains unclear. The CDR3 sequence is 13 residues long. CDR1 is GTSNPN and CDR2 is SVGIG in the germline V gene (reference sequence). The germline V and J ends were trimmed by 1 base and 6 bases, with 10 bases remaining between them.

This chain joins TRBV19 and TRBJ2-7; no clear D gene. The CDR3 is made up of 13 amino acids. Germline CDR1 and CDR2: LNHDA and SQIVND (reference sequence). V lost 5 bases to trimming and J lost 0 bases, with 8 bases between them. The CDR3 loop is CASSFESSYEQYF. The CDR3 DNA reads TGTGCCAGTAGTTTCGAGAGCTCCTACGAGCAGTACTTC.